Listed below are T cell receptor beta chains from one sample, sequenced in a study of shared clonotypes between healthy human individuals. Profiled with immunoSEQ multiplex PCR; TCRdb holds only in-frame clones, not every one. The sample carries 900,000 to 1,200,000 clones, around 78% recorded once. The sequencing input was memory CD4+ T cells from PBMCs. Every receptor here comes from a man aged 18 to 35 in good health. Some clones in this sample may be carry-over from other donors' samples. CDR3s include the opening cysteine and the closing phenylalanine or tryptophan. A D gene is named only where the DNA matches it firmly. Only part of the rows carry a size: once, few, many, or a class if the clone is expanded.

J gene | clone size | D gene | V gene | CDR3 DNA | CDR3 protein
TRBJ2-2 | - | - | TRBV7-2 | TGTGCCAGCAGCCTCCAGGGGCTAGCGGCCACCGGGGAGCTGTTTTTT | CASSLQGLAATGELFF
TRBJ1-2 | once | TRBD1 | TRBV15 | TGTGCCACCAGCAGGGACAGGAAACCTGGCTACACCTTC | CATSRDRKPGYTF
TRBJ2-2 | - | - | TRBV28 | TGTGCCAGCAGTCCGACAGGTCCGGCCACCGGGGAGCTGTTTTTT | CASSPTGPATGELFF
TRBJ1-2 | - | - | TRBV6-6 | TGTGCCAGCTCGGGGGCGCGTTCTTCCTATGGCTACACCTTC | CASSGARSSYGYTF
TRBJ2-1 | - | - | TRBV6-6 | TGTGCCAGCAGTTACTCGGATGAGCAGTTCTTC | CASSYSDEQFF
TRBJ2-7 | - | - | TRBV11-3 | TGTGCCAGCAGCTTAGGGCCCTCCTACGAGCAGTACTTC | CASSLGPSYEQYF
TRBJ1-1 | - | - | TRBV7-2 | TGTGCCAGCAGCTTAGCTCGTACGGACACTGAAGCTTTCTTT | CASSLARTDTEAFF
TRBJ1-1 | once | - | TRBV7-9 | TGTGCCAGCAGCTTAGGGGAGTGGATGCCGGCCACTGAAGCTTTCTTT | CASSLGEWMPATEAFF
TRBJ2-5 | - | TRBD1 | TRBV27 | TGTGCCAGCAGTAAACGGGACAGGGGAAACACAGAGACCCAGTACTTC | CASSKRDRGNTETQYF
TRBJ1-4 | - | - | TRBV6-1 | TGTGCCAGCAGTGACGTAGGCAGGGAAACTAATGAAAAACTGTTTTTT | CASSDVGRETNEKLFF
TRBJ2-3 | - | TRBD2 | TRBV6-5 | TGTGCCAGCGCTGATAGCGGGAGGGTGACAGATACGCAGTATTTT | CASADSGRVTDTQYF
TRBJ1-2 | - | - | TRBV4-2 | TGTGCCAGCAGCCAAGATCTGCCAGCCACCCTCTTAAATGGCTACACCTTC | CASSQDLPATLLNGYTF
TRBJ2-5 | - | TRBD2 | TRBV5-4 | TGTGCCAGCAGCCCTAGCGGGAGGGCCGAGGGGGAGACCCAGTACTTC | CASSPSGRAEGETQYF
TRBJ2-3 | once | - | TRBV7-9 | TGTGCCAGCAGCTTAACGGGTACGCAGTATTTT | CASSLTGTQYF
TRBJ1-1 | few | - | TRBV30 | TGTGCCTGGAGGCGGCTGTACACTGAAGCTTTCTTT | CAWRRLYTEAFF
TRBJ2-1 | - | TRBD2 | TRBV28 | TGTGCCAGCAGCCCTAGCGGGAGGGGAGACAATGAGCAGTTCTTC | CASSPSGRGDNEQFF
TRBJ2-1 | few | TRBD1 | TRBV19 | TGTGCCAGTACCCACGACAGGGGGCACTACAATGAGCAGTTCTTC | CASTHDRGHYNEQFF
TRBJ1-2 | once | TRBD1 | TRBV28 | TGTGCCAGCAGTTTAATAGGGGGCCGGGGCTACACCTTC | CASSLIGGRGYTF
TRBJ1-5 | - | - | TRBV19 | TGTGCCAGTAGTATAAGACAAGGAGGGGAGGGTCAGCCCCAGCATTTT | CASSIRQGGEGQPQHF
TRBJ2-3 | few | - | TRBV30 | TGTGCCTGGAGTGTACAAGATACGCAGTATTTT | CAWSVQDTQYF
TRBJ2-1 | - | - | TRBV11-2 | TGTGCCAGCAGCTTAGCCAGAAACTACAATGAGCAGTTCTTC | CASSLARNYNEQFF
TRBJ2-5 | - | - | TRBV30 | TGTGCCTGGAGTGTAACCGAGACCCAGTACTTC | CAWSVTETQYF
TRBJ2-7 | - | TRBD1 | TRBV4-1 | TGCGCCAGCAGCCAAGGCCGGGACAGGTTCTACGAGCAGTACTTC | CASSQGRDRFYEQYF
TRBJ1-2 | - | - | TRBV19 | TGTGCCACCGGCTTGGGGAGGACGGAGGGAAAATCCGGCTACACCTTC | CATGLGRTEGKSGYTF
TRBJ1-2 | - | - | TRBV28 | TGTGCCAGCAGTTTGGTGAGGGGGTATGGCTACACCTTC | CASSLVRGYGYTF
TRBJ2-4 | - | - | TRBV18 | TGTGCCAGCTCCGGACAGCAACTCGTAGCCAAAAACATTCAGTACTTC | CASSGQQLVAKNIQYF
TRBJ2-2 | few | TRBD2 | TRBV5-6 | TGTGCCAGCAGCCTAGCGGGAGTCGGCACCGGGGAGCTGTTTTTT | CASSLAGVGTGELFF
TRBJ1-1 | - | - | TRBV29-1 | TGCAGCGTTGAAAAGATAAAAACGGACACTGAAGCTTTCTTT | CSVEKIKTDTEAFF
TRBJ2-7 | once | - | TRBV6-5 | TGTGCCAGCAGTTACGGTCCGGGGTTCCCCTACGAGCAGTACTTC | CASSYGPGFPYEQYF
TRBJ1-1 | - | - | TRBV29-1 | TGCAGCGATGCAGGGAACACTGAAACTTTCTTT | CSDAGNTETFF
TRBJ2-7 | many | - | TRBV27 | TGTGCCAGCAGCCCTGGCGGGCGGCTTGTATACGAGCAGTACTTC | CASSPGGRLVYEQYF
TRBJ2-7 | - | - | TRBV6-1 | TGTGCCAGCAGTCTATCTGGGACCGCCTACGAGCAGTACTTC | CASSLSGTAYEQYF
TRBJ1-1 | once | TRBD1 | TRBV6-5 | TGTGCCAGCAGAACAGGGGCCACTGAAGCTTTCTTT | CASRTGATEAFF
TRBJ2-7 | - | TRBD2 | TRBV5-4 | TGTGCCAGCACCCGACGTCGGTCTACTAGCGGGAGCTTCGGCGAGCAGTACTTC | CASTRRRSTSGSFGEQYF
TRBJ1-1 | once | - | TRBV18 | TGTGCCAGCTCACGGGACGGATATATGAACACTGAAGCTTTCTTT | CASSRDGYMNTEAFF
TRBJ2-3 | - | - | TRBV5-1 | TGCGCCACCACAAAGGGTTTACATACGCAGTATTTT | CATTKGLHTQYF
TRBJ2-7 | - | - | TRBV7-9 | TGTGCCAGCAGCTCCCCGGGATCCGGCGAGCAGTACTTC | CASSSPGSGEQYF